The rows below give T cell receptor beta chains drawn from one sample of a study of shared clonotypes between healthy human individuals. Sequencing used immunoSEQ multiplex PCR; TCRdb keeps in-frame clones, though not all of them. The table includes under 600,000 clones, about 98% detected once. The sequenced sample was naive CD8+ T cells sorted from blood. These receptors were collected from a man between 25 and 39 years old in good health. Each CDR3 is given with its conserved first and last residue.

v_call | cdr3_aa
TRBV7-8 | CASSFTGVKDEQYF
TRBV27 | CASSHPNSSSYNEQFF
TRBV19 | CASSMTSGSGETQYF
TRBV30 | CACTGTGGSYEQYF
TRBV5-1 | CASSLELASGEQFF
TRBV4-2 | CASSQRTSGTDTQYF
TRBV6-1 | CASRGPGYTDTQYF
TRBV7-2 | CASSAGTDTQYF
TRBV12-5 | CASGYLAGGYNEQFF
TRBV27 | CASSLSGDTQYF